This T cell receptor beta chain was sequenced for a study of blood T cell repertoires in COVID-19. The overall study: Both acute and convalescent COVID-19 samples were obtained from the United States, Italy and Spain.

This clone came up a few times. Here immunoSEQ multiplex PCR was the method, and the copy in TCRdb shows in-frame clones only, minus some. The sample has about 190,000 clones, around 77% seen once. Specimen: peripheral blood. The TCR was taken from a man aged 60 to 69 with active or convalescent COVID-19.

The CDR3 DNA reads as TGTGCCAGCAGCCCCGGGGGACTAGATTCCCACGGGGAGCTGTTTTTT. Protein: CASSPGGLDSHGELFF. The V call is TRBV7-3, the J call TRBJ2-2; 8 bases are a match to TRBD2. Germline-derived CDR1 and CDR2 are SGHTA and FQGTGA. V was pared by 5 bases and J by 7 bases, with 12 bases of the junction left unmatched. The CDR3 extends over 16 amino acids.